This note documents a single T cell receptor (beta chain) sequence. This clone showed up just once. Its antigen has not been determined. Base quality data are lacking; no much larger clone is found one base away. V is pared back by 4 bases and J by 3 bases, with 7 bases lying between the germline termini. CDR1 and CDR2 are read off the germline V gene as MNHNS and SASEGT. The CDR3, from cysteine to phenylalanine, totals 12 residues. Only the CDR3 portion is preserved as DNA: 36 bases, with reading frame beginning at the first base. Sequencing of the TRB variable region was done with the immunoSEQ hsTCRB v3.0 assay at survey level resolution. TRB sequencing targeted a depth of roughly 40,000-55,000 T-cell genomes per sample. An Illumina MiSeq with a v3 150-cycle kit was used to sequence the pooled TRB libraries. In the authors' own workflow: Analysis of repertoires was carried out in R inside a reproducible Nextflow workflow spanning QC, data transformation and analysis. LymphoSeq2, an R package for exploring AIRR-Seq data, was used to implement custom analyses. A few samples that yielded fewer than 5000 total TRB sequences were excluded, so that approximately 200 HIV repertoires were analyzed. Among the 180 to 200 HIV repertoires that were kept, almost 60 were collected before ART initiation and about 130 were collected after ART initiation. Repertoires were downsampled to 5000 TRB nucleotide sequences, and summary statistics were averaged over 100 downsampling iterations. The analysis kept only TRB sequences whose CDR3 regions were at least seven amino acids long. Diversity was measured with a Shannon entropy-derived clonality score and the Gini coefficient. Repertoire networks linked the top 5000 CDR3 amino acid sequences whenever two sequences differed by an edit distance of one. For TRB CDR3 amino acid sequences, GLIPH2 was used to predict antigen specificity groups and MHC restriction. Known CMV, EBV, HIV or tissue antigen associations were flagged by matching CDR3 amino acid sequences against VDJdb and McPAS-TCR. Pre-ART, post-ART and control groups were compared with Wilcoxon signed-rank tests and Holm-Bonferroni correction. TCRdb's version of the immuneACCESS table is confined to in-frame rearrangements and falls short of the full clone set. An unresolved V gene accounts for under half of the shortfall where checked; the remainder is of unknown origin. Clone size and the V and J calls come from that table; the DNA yielded D and trimming. Present in this sample are roughly 14,000 clones, around 84% of which were seen just once. The top ten hold 7% to 7.5% of the sample.

These data originate in a study of long-term antiretroviral therapy in people with HIV (dated by TCRdb to 2022 to 2024). As for the study more broadly: The earliest samples were collected approximately a decade before the 2015 WHO recommendation for immediate ART, a period when ART was typically delayed until CD4 counts fell. A retrospective serial study tested whether ART initiation and durable HIV suppression were associated with changes in peripheral blood TRB repertoire composition and diversity. The cohort contributed fewer than 200 cryopreserved PBMC samples from under 35 adults with confirmed HIV infection, collected serially over a mean of approximately 6 years (range 1-12). About 40% of the 30 participants with HIV were female. No cross-contamination during QIAcube processing was seen in test extractions of a monoclonal T-cell line run alongside around 31 polyclonal samples.

Overall results and qualifications from the work: Since PBMC availability was limited, sequencing covered only the TCR beta chain, with no alpha chain pairing. The samples span the years 2004 to 2017, and the ART regimens used at that time may not be as effective as current regimens. CDR3 length ranges in HIV repertoires were narrower than in controls, and network structure suggested an antigen-experienced repertoire with only a slight naive shift after ART. Because cell numbers in pre-ART samples were limited, unsorted PBMC were profiled instead of sorted CD4+ and CD8+ T cells. ART initiation was associated with a significant increase in TRB diversity, but diversity stayed significantly below transplant donor controls even after long-term ART. The repertoire was dominated across all time points by expanded TRB clones identified before ART initiation, although this dominance was seen to fluctuate and to decrease in many PLHIV after ART. Inferences about post-ART repertoire changes were limited because no data were available on ART adherence, viral resistance or therapy changes.

Participants were included only if at least one PBMC sample before ART initiation and at least two post-ART samples were available. Treatment was received in the United States of America by all participants with HIV. Cryopreserved samples of about 0.95-10 million PBMC were thawed and washed before DNA extraction. At the time of the earliest PBMC sample, participants with HIV were aged between about 23 and 54 years. Each participant contributed PBMC samples from 1-4 timepoints before ART initiation and 2-8 timepoints after ART initiation, with a median of 7 samples. Serial HIV viral load, CD4+ T-cell count, ART history and demographic data were obtained for every participant. Genomic DNA was extracted from unsorted PBMC with a Qiagen kit on a QIAcube, processed in batches of 12 samples.

The sequenced sample was unsorted PBMCs, obtained 0.4 years after starting antiretroviral therapy. Recombination connected TRBV6-1 to TRBJ2-7; the D gene is perhaps TRBD1 or TRBD2, as each covers 5 bases. The TCR originated in a man aged 25-40 years with HIV. The CDR3 protein: CASSGDGYEQYF. The sequence in DNA is TGTGCCAGCAGTGGGGACGGCTACGAGCAGTACTTC.